This TCR beta chain was sequenced for a study of blood T cell repertoires in COVID-19. Whole-study context: Sources were T cells, B-cell-depleted T cells, or PBMCs; the material itself was cDNA or gDNA.

Trimming left V 3 bases short and J 0 bases short, with 12 bases between. The CDR3 extends over 15 amino acids. Germline CDR1 and CDR2: GTSNPN and SVGIG (reference sequence). Clones were read by immunoSEQ multiplex PCR, and TCRdb kept only the in-frame ones, dropping some. The data contain roughly 200,000 clones, 85% of them singletons. This clonotype originated in a man aged 40-55 years who had recovered from COVID-19. The sample taken for sequencing was PBMCs or T cells enriched from blood (not recorded which). The V call is TRBV30, the J call TRBJ1-5, with D unresolved. CDR3 residues: CAWRREGVSNQPQHF. The CDR3 DNA reads as TGTGCCTGGAGAAGGGAGGGCGTTAGCAATCAGCCCCAGCATTTT.